This section outlines one TCR beta chain sequence together with its context. The data are from a study of identifying expanded T cells in peripheral blood. The CDR3 length is 16 residues. In germline, CDR1 is SGHDT, CDR2 YYEEEE. V lost 4 bases to trimming and J lost 5 bases, with 21 bases between them. Profiled with immunoSEQ multiplex PCR; TCRdb holds only in-frame clones, not every one. Among about 90,000 clones listed, approximately 85% were seen once. The sequenced material came from blood. The clonotype comes from a person aged 18 to 75 in good health. The V gene is TRBV5-6, the J gene TRBJ2-5; tentatively, D is TRBD2 (6 bases). CDR3: CASSVGTGVSGETQYF. CDR3 DNA sequence: TGTGCCAGCAGCGTTGGGACGGGGGTTTCGGGGGAGACCCAGTACTTC.